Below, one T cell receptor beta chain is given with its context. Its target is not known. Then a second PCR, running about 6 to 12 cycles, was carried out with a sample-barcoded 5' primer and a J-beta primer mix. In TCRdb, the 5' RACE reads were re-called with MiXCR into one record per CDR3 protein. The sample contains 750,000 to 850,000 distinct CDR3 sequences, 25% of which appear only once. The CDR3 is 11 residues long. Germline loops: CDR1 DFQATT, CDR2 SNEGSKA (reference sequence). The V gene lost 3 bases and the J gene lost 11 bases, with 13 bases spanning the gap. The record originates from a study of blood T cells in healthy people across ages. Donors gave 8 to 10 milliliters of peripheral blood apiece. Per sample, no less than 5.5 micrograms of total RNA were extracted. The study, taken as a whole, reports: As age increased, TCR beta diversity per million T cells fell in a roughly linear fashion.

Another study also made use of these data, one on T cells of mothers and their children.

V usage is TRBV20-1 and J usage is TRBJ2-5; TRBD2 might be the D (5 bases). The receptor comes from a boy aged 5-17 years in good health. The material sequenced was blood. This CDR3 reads CSASWLGEQYF. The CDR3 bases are TGCAGTGCTAGCTGGTTGGGAGAGCAGTACTTC.